The clone carrying this T cell receptor (beta chain) has a handful of counts. Its antigen remains unknown. This entry belongs to a study of blood T cells in healthy people across ages. The study's findings and limits: Estimates of total diversity, which came from one million sequenced T cells, were considered to be underestimates.

With a J-beta primer mix and a sample-barcoded 5' primer, a second PCR ran about 7 to 12 cycles. A template-switch adaptor with 12 random nucleotides tagged each cDNA molecule. Any given sample supplied a minimum of 3 million CDR3-containing paired-end reads. Using its own MiXCR run on the 5' RACE reads, TCRdb lists one record per CDR3 protein. The table records 1.5 million to 2 million distinct CDR3 sequences, 40% to 55% of them present only once. The CDR3 runs 13 residues. V gave up 0 bases and J gave up 2 bases, with 5 bases separating them. CDR1 is SGHRS, CDR2 YFSETQ, per germline. The chain uses TRBV5-1 and TRBJ2-5; D call uncertain. Sequencing was carried out using blood. The clonotype was recovered from a woman aged 40 to 49 in good health. The CDR3 loop reads CASSLDMQETQYF. DNA of the CDR3: TGCGCCAGCAGCTTGGACATGCAAGAGACCCAGTACTTC.